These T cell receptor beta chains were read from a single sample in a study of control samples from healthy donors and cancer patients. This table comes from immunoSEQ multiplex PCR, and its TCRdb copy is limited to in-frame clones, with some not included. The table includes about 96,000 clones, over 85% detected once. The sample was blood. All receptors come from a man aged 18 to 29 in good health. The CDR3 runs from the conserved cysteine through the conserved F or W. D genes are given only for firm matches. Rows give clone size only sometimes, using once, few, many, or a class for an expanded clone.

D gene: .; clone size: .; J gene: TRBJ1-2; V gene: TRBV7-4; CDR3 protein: CASSMDGSNYGYTF; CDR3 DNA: TGTGCCAGCAGCATGGACGGTTCTAACTATGGCTACACCTTC
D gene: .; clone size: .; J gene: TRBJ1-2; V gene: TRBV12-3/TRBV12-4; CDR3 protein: CASSAQRYGYTF; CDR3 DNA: TGTGCCAGCAGTGCGCAGCGGTATGGCTACACCTTC
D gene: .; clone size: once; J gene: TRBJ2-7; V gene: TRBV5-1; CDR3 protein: CASSLVAGSYEQYF; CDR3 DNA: TGCGCCAGCAGCTTGGTGGCAGGCTCCTACGAGCAGTACTTC
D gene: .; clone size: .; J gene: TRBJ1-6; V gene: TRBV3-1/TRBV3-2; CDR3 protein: CASSQDLGGIDSPLHF; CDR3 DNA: TGTGCCAGCAGCCAAGATCTCGGGGGGATTGATTCACCCCTCCACTTT
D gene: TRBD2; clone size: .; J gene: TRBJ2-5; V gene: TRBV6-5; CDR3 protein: CASSYLGTRQETQYF; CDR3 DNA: TGTGCCAGCAGTTACCTGGGGACTAGGCAAGAGACCCAGTACTTC
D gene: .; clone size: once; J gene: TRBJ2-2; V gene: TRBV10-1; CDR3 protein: CASSESPTRRELFF; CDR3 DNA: TGCGCCAGCAGTGAGTCCCCGACTCGGAGGGAGCTGTTTTTT
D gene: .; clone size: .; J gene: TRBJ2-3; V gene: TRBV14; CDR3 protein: CASSQDRTDTQYF; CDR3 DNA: TGTGCCAGCAGCCAAGACCGCACAGATACGCAGTATTTT
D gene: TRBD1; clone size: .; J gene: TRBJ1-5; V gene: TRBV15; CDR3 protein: CATSRDRGDQPQHF; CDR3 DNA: TGTGCCACCAGCAGGGACAGGGGGGACCAGCCCCAGCATTTT
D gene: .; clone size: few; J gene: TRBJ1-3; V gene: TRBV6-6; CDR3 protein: CASRSGNTIYF; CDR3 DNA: TGTGCCAGTCGTTCTGGAAACACCATATATTTT
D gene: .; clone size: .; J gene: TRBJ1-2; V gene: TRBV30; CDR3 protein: CAWTGSNYGYTF; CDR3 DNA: TGTGCCTGGACAGGGTCCAACTATGGCTACACCTTC
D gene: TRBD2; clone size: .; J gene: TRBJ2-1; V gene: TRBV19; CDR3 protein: CATKISAGGPYEQFF; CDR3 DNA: TGCGCCACAAAGATTTCGGCGGGGGGGCCATATGAGCAGTTCTTC
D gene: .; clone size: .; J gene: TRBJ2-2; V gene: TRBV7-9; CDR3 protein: CASSLKWAPGANTGELFF; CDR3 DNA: TGTGCCAGCAGCTTAAAATGGGCCCCAGGGGCCAACACCGGGGAGCTGTTTTTT
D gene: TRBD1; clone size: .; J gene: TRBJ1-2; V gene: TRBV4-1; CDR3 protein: CASSEGDRPYESTF; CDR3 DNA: TGCGCCAGCAGCGAGGGGGACAGGCCTTATGAGTCCACCTTC
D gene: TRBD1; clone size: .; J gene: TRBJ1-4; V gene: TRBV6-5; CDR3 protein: CASSITGTGNEKLFF; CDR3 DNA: TGTGCCAGCAGTATCACCGGGACAGGGAATGAAAAACTGTTTTTT
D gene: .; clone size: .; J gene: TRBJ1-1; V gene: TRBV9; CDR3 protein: CASSGPRTEGAFF; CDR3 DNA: TGTGCCAGCAGCGGCCCTCGGACAGAGGGAGCTTTCTTT
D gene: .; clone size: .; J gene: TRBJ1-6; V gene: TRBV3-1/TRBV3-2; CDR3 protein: CASSPGGENNSPLHF; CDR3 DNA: TGTGCCAGCAGCCCCGGGGGTGAGAATAATTCACCCCTCCACTTT
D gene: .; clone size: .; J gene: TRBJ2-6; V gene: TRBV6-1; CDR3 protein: CASSDRSSGANVLTF; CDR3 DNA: TGTGCCAGCAGTGATCGGAGCTCTGGGGCCAACGTCCTGACTTTC
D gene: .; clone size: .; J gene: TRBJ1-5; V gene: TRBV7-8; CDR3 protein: CASSLEVGRIYSNQPQHF; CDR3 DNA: TGTGCCAGCAGCTTAGAGGTCGGCCGCATCTATAGCAATCAGCCCCAGCATTTT
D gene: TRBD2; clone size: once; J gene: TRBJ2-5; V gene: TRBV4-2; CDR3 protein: CASSLTATSGEQETQYF; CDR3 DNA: TGTGCCAGCAGCCTAACCGCGACTAGCGGAGAACAAGAGACCCAGTACTTC
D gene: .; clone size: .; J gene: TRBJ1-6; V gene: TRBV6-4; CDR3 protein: CASSDSGRYNSPLHF; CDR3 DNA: TGTGCCAGCAGTGACTCAGGGCGGTATAATTCACCCCTCCACTTT
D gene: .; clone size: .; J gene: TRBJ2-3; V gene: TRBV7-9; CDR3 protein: CASSLGASDTQYF; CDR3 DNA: TGTGCCAGCAGCTTGGGGGCGTCAGATACGCAGTATTTT
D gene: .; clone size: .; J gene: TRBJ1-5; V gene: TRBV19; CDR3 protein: CASSEGRYSNQPQHF; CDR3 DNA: TGTGCCAGTAGTGAGGGACGGTATAGCAATCAGCCCCAGCATTTT
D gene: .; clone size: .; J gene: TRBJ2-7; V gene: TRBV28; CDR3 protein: CASGPSYEQYF; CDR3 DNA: TGTGCCAGCGGGCCCTCCTACGAGCAGTACTTC
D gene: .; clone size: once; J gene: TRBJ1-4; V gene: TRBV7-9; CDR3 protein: CASSLESEKLFF; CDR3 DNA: TGTGCCAGCAGCTTAGAATCCGAAAAACTGTTTTTT
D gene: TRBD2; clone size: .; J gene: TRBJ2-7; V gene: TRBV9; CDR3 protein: CASSVAGLGTYEQYF; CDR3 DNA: TGTGCCAGCAGCGTAGCCGGACTAGGGACCTACGAGCAGTACTTC
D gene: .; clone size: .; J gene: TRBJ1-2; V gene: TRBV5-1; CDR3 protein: CASSPPDISGYTF; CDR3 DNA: TGCGCCAGCAGCCCCCCAGACATCTCTGGCTACACCTTC
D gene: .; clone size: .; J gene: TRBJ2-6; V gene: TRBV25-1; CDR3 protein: CASSVFSGANVLTF; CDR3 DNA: TGTGCCAGCAGTGTGTTCTCTGGGGCCAACGTCCTGACTTTC
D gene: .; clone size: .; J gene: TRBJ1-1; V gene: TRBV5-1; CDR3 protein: CASSLVAGNTEAFF; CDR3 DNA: TGCGCCAGCAGCTTGGTTGCGGGGAACACTGAAGCTTTCTTT
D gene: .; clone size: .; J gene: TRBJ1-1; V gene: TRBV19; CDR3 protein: CASSMAGLYTEAFF; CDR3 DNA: TGTGCCAGTAGTATGGCAGGGTTGTACACTGAAGCTTTCTTT
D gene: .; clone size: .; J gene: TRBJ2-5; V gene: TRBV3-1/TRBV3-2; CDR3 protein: CASSQSRGRETQYF; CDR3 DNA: TGTGCCAGCAGCCAATCTAGGGGTAGGGAGACCCAGTACTTC
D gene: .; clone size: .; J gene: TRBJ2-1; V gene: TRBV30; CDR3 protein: CAWRGRAGSSYNEQFF; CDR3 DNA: TGTGCCTGGAGGGGCCGGGCGGGGAGCTCCTACAATGAGCAGTTCTTC
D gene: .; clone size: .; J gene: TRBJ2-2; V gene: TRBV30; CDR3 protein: CAWRFGGTGELFF; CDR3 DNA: TGTGCCTGGAGATTTGGGGGAACCGGGGAGCTGTTTTTT
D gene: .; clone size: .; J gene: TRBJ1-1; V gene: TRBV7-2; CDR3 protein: CASIPPNGAGKANTEAFF; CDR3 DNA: TGTGCCAGCATTCCCCCTAATGGGGCAGGGAAGGCGAACACTGAAGCTTTCTTT
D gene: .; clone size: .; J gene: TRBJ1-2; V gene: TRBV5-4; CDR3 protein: CASSLESGRNYGYTF; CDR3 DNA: TGTGCCAGCAGCTTGGAATCCGGGAGAAACTATGGCTACACCTTC
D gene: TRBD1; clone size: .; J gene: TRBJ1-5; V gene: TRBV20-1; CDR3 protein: CSASAGTAIALYSNQPQHF; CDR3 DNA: TGCAGTGCCAGTGCGGGGACAGCCATAGCCCTTTATAGCAATCAGCCCCAGCATTTT
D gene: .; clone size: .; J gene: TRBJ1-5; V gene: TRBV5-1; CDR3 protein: CASSPRVPGSKQPQHF; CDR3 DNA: TGCGCCAGCAGCCCGAGGGTGCCAGGGTCCAAGCAGCCCCAGCATTTT
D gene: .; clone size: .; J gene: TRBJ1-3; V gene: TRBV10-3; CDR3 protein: CATAVSPNPSGNTIYF; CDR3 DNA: TGTGCCACCGCTGTGAGCCCTAATCCCTCTGGAAACACCATATATTTT
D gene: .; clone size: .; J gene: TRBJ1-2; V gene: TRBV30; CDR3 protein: CASEGEGVIGSYTF; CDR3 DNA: TGTGCCTCGGAAGGGGAGGGGGTAATTGGTAGCTACACCTTC
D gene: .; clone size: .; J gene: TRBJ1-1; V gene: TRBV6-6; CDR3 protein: CASSWGGLNTEAFF; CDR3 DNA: TGTGCCAGCAGTTGGGGAGGTTTGAACACTGAAGCTTTCTTT
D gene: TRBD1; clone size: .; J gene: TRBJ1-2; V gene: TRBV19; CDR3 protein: CASTIPGQGYGYTF; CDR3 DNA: TGTGCCAGTACCATTCCGGGACAGGGCTATGGCTACACCTTC
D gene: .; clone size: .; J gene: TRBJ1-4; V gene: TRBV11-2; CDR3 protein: CASSPRAPDSRANEKLFF; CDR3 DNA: TGTGCCAGCAGCCCGCGTGCCCCTGACAGTAGGGCTAATGAAAAACTGTTTTTT
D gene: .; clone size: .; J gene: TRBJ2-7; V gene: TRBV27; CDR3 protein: CASSARGMIREQYF; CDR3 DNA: TGTGCCAGCAGTGCCAGGGGTATGATTCGCGAGCAGTACTTC
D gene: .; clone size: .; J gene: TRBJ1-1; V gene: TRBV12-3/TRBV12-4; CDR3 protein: CASSLGMNTEAFF; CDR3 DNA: TGTGCCAGCAGTCTGGGGATGAACACTGAAGCTTTCTTT